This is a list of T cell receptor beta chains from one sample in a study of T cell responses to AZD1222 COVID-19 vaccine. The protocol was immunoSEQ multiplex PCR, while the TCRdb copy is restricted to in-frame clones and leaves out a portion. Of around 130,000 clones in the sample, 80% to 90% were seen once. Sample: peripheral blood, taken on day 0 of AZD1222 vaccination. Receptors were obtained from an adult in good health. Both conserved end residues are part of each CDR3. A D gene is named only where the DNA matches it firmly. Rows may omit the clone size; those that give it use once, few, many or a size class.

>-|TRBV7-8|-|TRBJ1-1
CASSLADGMNTEAFF
TGTGCCAGCAGCTTAGCGGACGGTATGAACACTGAAGCTTTCTTT
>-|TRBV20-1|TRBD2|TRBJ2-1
CSAGGREPFF
TGCAGTGCTGGCGGGCGGGAGCCGTTCTTC
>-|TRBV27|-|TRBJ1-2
CASTPGASSLGYTF
TGTGCCAGCACTCCGGGGGCCAGCTCTCTTGGCTACACCTTC
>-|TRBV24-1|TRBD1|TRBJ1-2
CATSEAGTELYGYTF
TGTGCCACCAGTGAGGCCGGGACAGAATTATATGGCTACACCTTC
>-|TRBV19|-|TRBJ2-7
CASSRSGQAYEQYF
TGTGCCAGTAGTAGGTCAGGGCAGGCCTACGAGCAGTACTTC
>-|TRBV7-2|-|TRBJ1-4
CASSSYLGVEKLFF
TGTGCCAGCAGCTCCTACCTAGGGGTCGAAAAACTGTTTTTT
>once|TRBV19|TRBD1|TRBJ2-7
CASSRQGYGEQYF
TGTGCCAGTAGCCGACAGGGGTATGGCGAGCAGTACTTC
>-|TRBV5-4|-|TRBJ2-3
CASSLESTDTQYF
TGTGCCAGCAGCTTGGAATCGACAGATACGCAGTATTTT
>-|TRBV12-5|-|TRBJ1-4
CASGLVLNRNNEKLFF
TGTGCTAGTGGTTTGGTACTTAACCGAAATAATGAAAAACTGTTTTTT
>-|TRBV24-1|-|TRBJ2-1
CATSDLGLSGNNEQFF
TGTGCCACCAGTGATCTGGGTTTGTCCGGCAACAATGAGCAGTTCTTC
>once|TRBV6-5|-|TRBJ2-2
CALTARNTGELFF
TGTGCCCTTACCGCCCGAAACACCGGGGAGCTGTTTTTT
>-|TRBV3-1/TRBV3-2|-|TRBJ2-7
CASSQSEGQYF
TGTGCCAGCAGCCAAAGCGAGGGGCAGTACTTC
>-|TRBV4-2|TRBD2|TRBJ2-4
CASSQKTSGGSVAKNIQYF
TGTGCCAGCAGCCAAAAAACTAGCGGGGGGTCCGTAGCCAAAAACATTCAGTACTTC
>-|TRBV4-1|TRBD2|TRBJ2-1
CASSQDGLAGVGYNEQFF
TGCGCCAGCAGCCAAGATGGGCTAGCGGGAGTCGGTTACAATGAGCAGTTCTTC
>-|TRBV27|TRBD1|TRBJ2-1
CASSLGGQGDYNEQFF
TGTGCCAGCAGTTTAGGGGGACAGGGGGACTACAATGAGCAGTTCTTC
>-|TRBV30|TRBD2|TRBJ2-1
CAWDLSGSQKEQFF
TGTGCCTGGGATCTTAGCGGGAGCCAAAAGGAGCAGTTCTTC
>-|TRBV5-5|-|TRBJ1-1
CASSLDRGGGTEAFF
TGTGCCAGCAGCTTGGACCGGGGTGGTGGCACTGAAGCTTTCTTT
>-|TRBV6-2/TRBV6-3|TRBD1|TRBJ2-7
CASSDDRGQRSYEQYF
TGTGCCAGCAGCGATGACAGGGGCCAACGTTCCTACGAGCAGTACTTC
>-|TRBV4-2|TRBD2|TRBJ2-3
CASSQDGLAVPRGDTQYF
TGTGCCAGCAGCCAAGATGGGCTAGCGGTTCCCCGAGGAGATACGCAGTATTTT
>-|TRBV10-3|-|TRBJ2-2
CATGGPDGELFF
TGTGCCACCGGGGGCCCCGACGGGGAGCTGTTTTTT
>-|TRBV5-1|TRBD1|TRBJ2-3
CASSPQGIGTDTQYF
TGCGCCAGCAGCCCACAGGGGATCGGCACAGATACGCAGTATTTT
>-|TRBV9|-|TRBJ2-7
CASSVDGGILREQYF
TGTGCCAGCAGCGTAGACGGGGGCATCCTGAGGGAGCAGTACTTC
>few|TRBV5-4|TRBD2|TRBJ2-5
CASSLWVAGQETQYF
TGTGCCAGCAGCTTGTGGGTAGCGGGTCAAGAGACCCAGTACTTC
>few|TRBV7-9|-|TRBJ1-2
CASSPDNYGYTF
TGTGCCAGCAGCCCGGATAACTATGGCTACACCTTC
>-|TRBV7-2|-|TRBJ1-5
CASSSDRVNQPQHF
TGTGCCAGCAGCTCGGACAGAGTCAATCAGCCCCAGCATTTT
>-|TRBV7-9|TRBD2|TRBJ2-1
CASSSERDYNEQFF
TGTGCCAGCAGCTCGGAGCGGGATTACAATGAGCAGTTCTTC
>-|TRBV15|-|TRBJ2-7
CATSSSPSAYEQYF
TGTGCCACCAGCAGCAGTCCTTCCGCCTACGAGCAGTACTTC
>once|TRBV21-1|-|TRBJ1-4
CARPTGAVIVEKLFF
TGTGCCAGACCAACAGGGGCTGTCATAGTGGAAAAACTGTTTTTT
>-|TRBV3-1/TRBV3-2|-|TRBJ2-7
CASSQSRVEQYF
TGTGCCAGCAGCCAATCCCGGGTGGAGCAGTACTTC
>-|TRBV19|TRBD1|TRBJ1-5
CASSPTGGNQPQHF
TGTGCCAGTAGCCCTACAGGGGGCAATCAGCCCCAGCATTTT
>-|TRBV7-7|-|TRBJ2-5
CASSPGFSSGETQYF
TGTGCTAGCAGCCCAGGGTTCTCCTCCGGAGAGACCCAGTACTTC
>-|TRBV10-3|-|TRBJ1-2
CAISPTGNGYTF
TGTGCCATCAGCCCTACAGGGAATGGCTACACCTTC
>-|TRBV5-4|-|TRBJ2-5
CASSLAGAKTQYF
TGTGCCAGCAGCTTGGCGGGGGCGAAGACCCAGTACTTC
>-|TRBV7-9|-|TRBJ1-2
CASSLEGRDSGYTF
TGTGCCAGCAGCTTAGAAGGCAGGGATAGCGGCTACACCTTC
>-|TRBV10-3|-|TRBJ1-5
CAISESMEGWTGSGNQPQHF
TGTGCCATCAGTGAGTCGATGGAGGGATGGACGGGATCGGGCAATCAGCCCCAGCATTTT